These 25 T cell receptor beta chains share one sample of origin, sequenced in a study of T cell repertoires in cytomegalovirus infection (dated by TCRdb to the late 2010s). What this sample's treatment or condition label stands for: in vitro stimulation with specific CMV peptide epitopes to enrich CMV-specific T cells. Their antigens remain unidentified. For sequencing, an Illumina HiSeq 1500 was employed. TCRdb cleaned the public reads at Q25 with fastp, built clones with MiXCR and kept in-frame beta chains. Each entry is one CDR3 protein sequence, shown with its most common DNA and genes. In this sample the table shows 250,000 to 300,000 distinct CDR3 sequences, about 20% of which occur a single time. Approximately 19% of the sample rests with the top ten. This material consisted of cultured PBMCs, taken from culture after CMV antigen stimulation. These receptors were collected from a human donor in good health (CMV status not recorded). Some clones in this sample may be carry-over from other donors' samples.

The genes are TRBV24-1 and TRBJ2-2; 10 positions agree with TRBD1. This CDR3 spans 14 amino acids. V shed 7 bases and J 4 bases; nucleotides not matched to a gene: 2. Germline V gene lookup returns CDR1 KGHDR and CDR2 SFDVKD. The CDR3 DNA reads TGTGCCACCAGAGGACAGGGGGGCACCGGGGAGCTGTTTTTT. It translates to CATRGQGGTGELFF.

The chain is built from TRBV11-2 and TRBJ2-1, with no clear D. V lost 2 bases, J lost 8 bases, and 4 bases lay in between. Germline-derived CDR1 and CDR2 are SGHAT and FQNNGV. The CDR3 loop spans 11 amino acids. Written as DNA, the CDR3 is TGTGCCAGCAGCTTAATAGATGAGCAGTTCTTC. Translated, it gives CASSLIDEQFF. Based on the CDR3 plus reference TRBV11-2 and TRBJ2-1, the full variable domain is EAGVAQSPRYKIIEKRQSVAFWCNPISGHATLYWYQQILGQGPKLLIQFQNNGVVDDSQLPKDRFSAERLKGVDSTLKIQPAKLEDSAVYLCASSLIDEQFFGPGTRLTVL.

This clonotype was recorded at least ten times. The genes are TRBV6-5 and TRBJ2-1; the match to TRBD2 covers 7 bases. The CDR3 contains 14 residues. Germline CDR1 and CDR2: MNHEY and SVGAGI. V lost 4 bases and J lost 1; bases outside the gene matches: 1. CDR3 residues: CASSSGLSYNEQFF. The CDR3 DNA reads TGTGCCAGCAGTTCGGGACTATCCTACAATGAGCAGTTCTTC.

This sequence joins TRBV2 and TRBJ2-4; 13 bases align to TRBD2. The CDR3 runs 14 residues. V lost 2 bases to trimming and J lost 8 bases; unmatched junction nucleotides: 0. The germline V gene has CDR1 SNHLY and CDR2 FYNNEI. Written as DNA, the CDR3 is TGTGCCAGCAGTGAAACTAGCGGGAGGGACATTCAGTACTTC. Translating gives CASSETSGRDIQYF. The variable domain in full, completed from reference TRBV2 and TRBJ2-4, reads EPEVTQTPSHQVTQMGQEVILRCVPISNHLYFYWYRQILGQKVEFLVSFYNNEISEKSEIFDDQFSVERPDGSNFTLKIRSTKLEDSAMYFCASSETSGRDIQYFGAGTRLSVL.

This clonotype was picked up a small number of times. The chain uses TRBV11-2 and TRBJ2-1; D may be TRBD1 (5 bases). Trimming took 3 bases from V and 3 from J, leaving 12 bases between them. The CDR3 spans 15 residues. Germline V gives CDR1 SGHAT, CDR2 FQNNGV. The CDR3 region has the DNA TGTGCCAGCAGCTTCCCAGGGATTATCTACAATGAGCAGTTCTTC. Protein: CASSFPGIIYNEQFF.

This clonotype was recorded a few times. The rearrangement uses TRBV2 and TRBJ2-1; D possibly corresponds to TRBD2 (5 bases). Germline V lookup: CDR1 SNHLY, CDR2 FYNNEI. V was trimmed by 7 bases and J by 4 bases, leaving 17 bases between them. The CDR3 has 15 residues. The CDR3: CASTFGPSPYNEQFF. CDR3 sequence (DNA): TGTGCCAGCACCTTCGGGCCTAGCCCATACAATGAGCAGTTCTTC. The full variable domain, rest sourced from reference TRBV2 and TRBJ2-1, is EPEVTQTPSHQVTQMGQEVILRCVPISNHLYFYWYRQILGQKVEFLVSFYNNEISEKSEIFDDQFSVERPDGSNFTLKIRSTKLEDSAMYFCASTFGPSPYNEQFFGPGTRLTVL.

This clonotype was observed many times. V and J are TRBV12-3 or TRBV12-4 and TRBJ2-4; 9 bases fit TRBD1. V lost 5 bases and J lost 7; bases outside the gene matches: 3. This CDR3 region has 13 residues. The CDR3 bases are TGTGCCAGCAGTACCGACAGGGGGAACATTCAGTACTTC. This gives the protein CASSTDRGNIQYF.

This clonotype occurred many times. The V call is TRBV7-2, the J call TRBJ2-6, with D tentatively TRBD2 (5 bases). This CDR3 is built from 14 residues. Germline V CDR1 and CDR2: SGHTA, FQGNSA. V was trimmed by 4 bases and J by 1 base, leaving 5 bases between them. CDR3 region: CASSSGSGANVLTF. The CDR3 DNA sequence: TGTGCCAGCAGCTCGGGGTCTGGGGCCAACGTCCTGACTTTC.

V usage is TRBV24-1 and J usage is TRBJ2-1; 8 nucleotides line up with TRBD2. Germline lookup yields CDR1 KGHDR and CDR2 SFDVKD. The CDR3 has 15 residues. V dropped 3 bases and J dropped 7; count of bases not matched to a gene: 7. CDR3 amino acids: CATSDPGLAGNEQFF. CDR3 DNA sequence: TGTGCCACCAGTGATCCCGGACTAGCTGGGAATGAGCAGTTCTTC.

Comments on this clonotype: A single base separates this from a much larger clone, so it may be a read error. The J gene is TRBJ2-3, the V gene TRBV7-6; D is uncertain. Deletions cut 0 bases from V and 6 bases from J, with 7 bases between. This CDR3 has 13 amino acids. CDR1 is SGHVS and CDR2 is FNYEAQ in the germline V gene. The CDR3 loop is CASSLAIFDTQYF. The CDR3 DNA follows: TGTGCCAGCAGCTTAGCGATTTTTGATACGCAGTATTTT. The variable domain in full, completed from reference TRBV7-6 and TRBJ2-3, reads GAGVSQSPRYKVTKRGQDVALRCDPISGHVSLYWYRQALGQGPEFLTYFNYEAQQDKSGLPNDRFSAERPEGSISTLTIQRTEQRDSAMYRCASSLAIFDTQYFGPGTRLTVL.

V and J are TRBV24-1 and TRBJ2-1; no firm D call. This CDR3 spans 15 amino acids. Looked up from germline, CDR1 is KGHDR and CDR2 is SFDVKD. Trimming left V 3 bases short and J 3 bases short, with 11 bases between. The CDR3 is CATSDVGPNYNEQFF. The DNA for the CDR3 is TGTGCCACCAGTGATGTCGGACCTAACTACAATGAGCAGTTCTTC.

The chain recombines TRBV9 with TRBJ2-5, with D perhaps TRBD1 or TRBD2 (5 bases each). The germline V and J ends were trimmed by 0 bases and 5 bases, with 11 bases remaining between them. The length of the CDR3 is 14 residues. Germline V gene sequence: CDR1 SGDLS, CDR2 YYNGEE. CDR3 region: CASSVAGGSETQYF. DNA for the CDR3: TGTGCCAGCAGCGTAGCTGGGGGTTCGGAGACCCAGTACTTC. The complete variable domain, with remaining parts taken from reference TRBV9 and TRBJ2-5, reads DSGVTQTPKHLITATGQRVTLRCSPRSGDLSVYWYQQSLDQGLQFLIQYYNGEERAKGNILERFSAQQFPDLHSELNLSSLELGDSALYFCASSVAGGSETQYFGPGTRLLVL.

The V call is TRBV6-6, the J call TRBJ1-2, with 9 bases that match TRBD1. The germline CDR1 and CDR2 sequences are MNHNY and SVGAGI (reference sequence). The trim removed 5 bases at V and 4 bases at J, leaving 5 bases unmatched. This CDR3 region has 14 residues. The CDR3 DNA reads as TGTGCCAGCAGTCAAACAGGGGGCAGCTATGGCTACACCTTC. Amino acids: CASSQTGGSYGYTF.

The chain links TRBV12-5 to TRBJ1-2; possibly TRBD1 for D (5 bases). CDR1 is LGHNT and CDR2 is FRNRAP in the germline V gene. The CDR3 spans 12 residues. Trimming pared 6 bases from V and 2 bases from J, leaving 7 bases between. The CDR3 sequence: CASGWDNYGYTF. CDR3 nucleotides: TGTGCTAGTGGCTGGGACAACTATGGCTACACCTTC.

This clonotype was seen only a few times. V usage is TRBV24-1 and J usage is TRBJ2-5; 8 bases fit TRBD2. The germline V gene has CDR1 KGHDR and CDR2 SFDVKD. With 3 bases clipped from V and 5 bases from J, the junction kept 10 bases outside the gene matches. This CDR3 contains 16 residues. In DNA, the CDR3 is TGTGCCACCAGTGATCCGGGTCCCGGCGGGAGGGAGACCCAGTACTTC. Translating it yields CATSDPGPGGRETQYF.

The rearrangement links TRBV7-2 to TRBJ1-2, with 7 bases lining up with TRBD1. This CDR3 contains 15 residues. J gave up 4 bases and V 2 bases, and 7 bases lay outside the gene matches. Germline V lookup: CDR1 SGHTA, CDR2 FQGNSA. CDR3 DNA: TGTGCCAGCAGCTTAACCTTGGGACAGCCCTATGGCTACACCTTC. This encodes CASSLTLGQPYGYTF.

Only a few counts were recorded for this clonotype. The chain employs TRBV12-5 and TRBJ2-1, with D uncertain. Trimming left V 0 bases short and J 4 bases short, with 4 bases between. Germline V gives CDR1 LGHNT, CDR2 FRNRAP. CDR3 length: 13 amino acids. CDR3 in DNA: TGTGCTAGTGGTTTGGTGTCGTACAATGAGCAGTTCTTC. As protein: CASGLVSYNEQFF.

This sequence joins TRBV7-9 and TRBJ2-1; D is ambiguous. Per germline, CDR1 SEHNR and CDR2 FQNEAQ (reference sequence). The CDR3 loop spans 14 amino acids. Trimming removed 5 bases at V and 9 bases at J, with 17 bases between. The CDR3: CASSPRILSGEQFF. CDR3 DNA sequence: TGTGCCAGCAGCCCCAGAATTCTTTCGGGTGAGCAGTTCTTC.

Only a few counts were recorded for this clonotype. J is TRBJ2-7 and V is TRBV18, with D perhaps TRBD1 (6 bases). V was shortened by 4 bases and J by 3 bases, with 10 bases between the two germline ends. Per germline, CDR1 KGHSH and CDR2 LQKENI. CDR3 length equals 13 residues. The CDR3 sequence: CASSQNRVYEQYV. The CDR3 DNA reads as TGTGCCAGCTCACAAAACAGGGTCTACGAGCAGTACGTC.

The chain is built from TRBV5-6 and TRBJ2-5; 10 bases map to TRBD2. Per the germline V gene, CDR1 is SGHDT and CDR2 is YYEEEE. With V trimmed by 0 bases and J by 2 bases, 1 base remained unmatched. This CDR3 is built from 15 residues. DNA of the CDR3: TGTGCCAGCAGCTTGGAACTAGCGGGGCAAGAGACCCAGTACTTC. Translating gives CASSLELAGQETQYF. The full variable domain, rest sourced from reference TRBV5-6 and TRBJ2-5, is DAGVTQSPTHLIKTRGQQVTLRCSPKSGHDTVSWYQQALGQGPQFIFQYYEEEERQRGNFPDRFSGHQFPNYSSELNVNALLLGDSALYLCASSLELAGQETQYFGPGTRLLVL.

The rearrangement links TRBV6-2 or TRBV6-3 to TRBJ2-5; D uncertain. This CDR3 spans 12 amino acids. CDR1 and CDR2 (germline): MNHEY, SVGEGT. V was pared by 4 bases and J by 7 bases, with 10 bases between. The CDR3 loop is CASSSASGTQYF. The DNA for the CDR3 is TGTGCCAGCAGTTCCGCCTCGGGGACCCAGTACTTC.

The rearrangement links TRBV7-9 to TRBJ1-2; perhaps TRBD1 as D (6 bases). V was trimmed by 5 bases and J by 5 bases, leaving 12 bases between them. The CDR3 totals 13 residues. Germline V gives CDR1 SEHNR, CDR2 FQNEAQ (reference sequence). CDR3 amino acids: CASSGQTVYGYTF. The CDR3 DNA is TGTGCCAGCAGCGGACAGACAGTATATGGCTACACCTTC.

V gene TRBV27 combines with J gene TRBJ1-2, with 9 bases aligning to TRBD1. The CDR3 is 15 residues long. CDR1 and CDR2 from the germline V gene are MNHEY and SMNVEV (reference sequence). V lost 6 bases, J lost 8 bases, and 13 bases stayed unmatched. In nucleotides, the CDR3 is TGTGCCAGCAGAATCCCCGGGACAGGGATGGGGGGCTACACCTTC. It is translated as CASRIPGTGMGGYTF.

This clonotype was observed many times. V and J are TRBV7-2 and TRBJ1-2; weak D call: TRBD1 (5 bases). This CDR3 contains 14 residues. Trimming left V 2 bases short and J 8 bases short, with 15 bases between. CDR1 and CDR2 (germline): SGHTA, FQGNSA. The CDR3, as DNA: TGTGCCAGCAGCTTACAGGGTGAATCGGGGGGCTACACCTTC. This codes for CASSLQGESGGYTF.

This clonotype was observed a few times. This sequence joins TRBV27 and TRBJ2-5, with D possibly TRBD2 on 6 matching bases. Trimming stripped 4 bases from V and 5 bases from J, with 17 bases between. There are 15 residues in the CDR3. From germline, CDR1 is MNHEY and CDR2 SMNVEV (reference sequence). CDR3 bases: TGTGCCAGCAGTTCCTCGGGGGAAGGACGGGAGACCCAGTACTTC. Protein sequence: CASSSSGEGRETQYF.